The rows below give T cell receptor beta chains drawn from one sample of a study of blood T cell repertoires in COVID-19. TCRdb keeps only in-frame clones here, not all; method: immunoSEQ multiplex PCR. The sample records about 140,000 clones, approximately 80% being singletons. The sequenced sample was peripheral blood. Receptors were obtained from a woman at least 80 years old with active or convalescent COVID-19. Both conserved end residues are part of each CDR3. The D gene is left open where the match is weak. Part of the rows lack a size; the others show once, few, many or a class for expanded clones.

v_call	d_call	j_call	clone_size	cdr3_aa	cdr3_nt
TRBV6-5	TRBD1	TRBJ2-1	-	CASSPGTAYNEQFF	TGTGCCAGCAGCCCCGGGACAGCCTACAATGAGCAGTTCTTC
TRBV18	-	TRBJ1-1	few	CASSPSFRNTEAFF	TGTGCCAGCTCACCGTCCTTTCGGAACACTGAAGCTTTCTTT
TRBV7-2	-	TRBJ1-2	-	CASSARTDRYGYTF	TGTGCCAGCAGCGCTAGGACAGACCGATATGGCTACACCTTC
TRBV19	-	TRBJ1-2	-	CASSIRINYGYTF	TGTGCCAGTAGTATCAGAATTAACTATGGCTACACCTTC
TRBV10-2	TRBD2	TRBJ2-4	-	CASSPGLAGGGLAKNIQYF	TGCGCCAGCAGTCCTGGGCTAGCGGGGGGGGGATTAGCCAAAAACATTCAGTACTTC
TRBV19	TRBD1	TRBJ2-7	once	CASSIRTGTGRRDEQYF	TGTGCCAGTAGTATACGAACCGGGACAGGGAGACGGGACGAGCAGTACTTC
TRBV28	TRBD1	TRBJ1-2	-	CASTDRGGFGYTF	TGTGCCAGCACCGACAGGGGGGGATTTGGCTACACCTTC
TRBV4-1	-	TRBJ1-1	-	CASSQGEGFEDTEAFF	TGCGCCAGCAGCCAAGGGGAGGGATTCGAGGACACTGAAGCTTTCTTT
TRBV7-2	-	TRBJ1-2	few	CASSQLSYRSYGYTF	TGTGCCAGCAGCCAGTTATCCTACAGGAGCTATGGCTACACCTTC
TRBV30	-	TRBJ1-6	once	CAWSVLPDSPLHF	TGTGCCTGGAGTGTACTACCCGATTCACCCCTCCACTTT
TRBV7-2	-	TRBJ1-3	-	CASSGGWSGNTIYF	TGTGCCAGCAGCGGAGGATGGTCTGGAAACACCATATATTTT
TRBV6-6	TRBD1	TRBJ1-4	-	CASTEQGLTNEKLFF	TGTGCCAGCACCGAACAGGGGTTAACTAATGAAAAACTGTTTTTT
TRBV5-1	-	TRBJ1-3	-	CASSLVGEGGNTIYF	TGCGCCAGCAGCTTGGTAGGGGAAGGTGGAAACACCATATATTTT
TRBV18	TRBD1	TRBJ2-7	many	CASSGTVSYEQYF	TGTGCCAGCTCCGGGACAGTCTCCTACGAGCAGTACTTC
TRBV4-1	TRBD1	TRBJ1-6	-	CASSPPPGQTVALHF	TGCGCCAGCAGCCCCCCACCGGGACAGACAGTTGCCCTCCACTTT
TRBV5-4	TRBD2	TRBJ2-3	-	CASGGRGGTDTQYF	TGTGCCAGCGGCGGGCGGGGGGGTACAGATACGCAGTATTTT
TRBV18	TRBD1	TRBJ1-1	-	CASSPTGATEAFF	TGTGCCAGCTCACCAACAGGGGCCACTGAAGCTTTCTTT
TRBV5-4	-	TRBJ2-7	-	CASSLAGGNYEQYF	TGTGCCAGCAGCTTGGCGGGCGGGAACTACGAGCAGTACTTC
TRBV5-6	-	TRBJ1-3	few	CASTGGFSGNTIYF	TGTGCCAGCACCGGGGGTTTCTCTGGAAACACCATATATTTT
TRBV19	-	TRBJ1-3	-	CASSPQGFGNTIYF	TGTGCCAGTAGTCCTCAGGGTTTTGGAAACACCATATATTTT
TRBV3-1/TRBV3-2	TRBD2	TRBJ2-3	-	CASSPRSRRGGGTQYF	TGTGCCAGCAGCCCTCGAAGTCGGCGGGGGGGAGGTACGCAGTATTTT
TRBV6-6	-	TRBJ1-4	-	CASSYPGQLKLFF	TGTGCCAGCAGTTACCCCGGACAGCTGAAACTGTTTTTT
TRBV5-1	-	TRBJ1-6	-	CASSTAERVPLHF	TGCGCCAGCAGCACCGCCGAGCGGGTCCCCCTCCACTTT
TRBV29-1	-	TRBJ2-6	-	CSAPAGGPGANVLTF	TGCAGCGCCCCAGCAGGAGGTCCTGGGGCCAACGTCCTGACTTTC
TRBV10-3	-	TRBJ2-1	-	CAISVDERADNEQFF	TGTGCCATCAGTGTCGATGAGAGGGCGGACAATGAGCAGTTCTTC
TRBV28	TRBD1	TRBJ1-2	-	CASSLRLTGGANYGYTF	TGTGCCAGCAGTTTACGACTAACAGGGGGGGCTAACTATGGCTACACCTTC
TRBV18	TRBD1	TRBJ2-5	once	CASSPRTGGRETQYF	TGTGCCAGCTCACCGCGGACAGGGGGCCGGGAGACCCAGTACTTC
TRBV5-1	-	TRBJ2-3	-	CASSLASRGSTDTQYF	TGCGCCAGCAGCTTGGCGTCCCGGGGGAGCACAGATACGCAGTATTTT
TRBV6-5	-	TRBJ1-6	few	CASSPRQPPGSRLHF	TGTGCCAGCAGCCCAAGACAGCCCCCTGGATCTCGCCTCCACTTT
TRBV9	-	TRBJ1-5	-	CASSKTGSQPQHF	TGTGCCAGCAGCAAAACAGGGAGCCAGCCCCAGCATTTT
TRBV5-5	TRBD1	TRBJ1-1	-	CASSFDTGTGGVRNTEAFF	TGTGCCAGCAGCTTTGACACTGGGACAGGTGGGGTGAGGAACACTGAAGCTTTCTTT
TRBV27	TRBD2	TRBJ2-1	-	CASSLGRGRSYNEQFF	TGTGCCAGCAGTTTAGGGCGGGGGAGATCTTACAATGAGCAGTTCTTC
TRBV10-3	TRBD1	TRBJ2-7	-	CAISELRVGAGGIFDYEQYF	TGTGCCATCAGTGAGTTAAGAGTAGGGGCAGGGGGCATTTTCGATTACGAGCAGTACTTC
TRBV7-3	TRBD2	TRBJ2-3	-	CASSPSGGASDTQYF	TGTGCCAGCAGCCCTAGCGGGGGGGCATCAGATACGCAGTATTTT
TRBV28	TRBD2	TRBJ2-1	-	CASSPAGSNEQFF	TGTGCCAGCAGTCCAGCGGGGTCTAATGAGCAGTTCTTC
TRBV27	TRBD1	TRBJ1-3	-	CASSPTIGQGSGNTIYF	TGTGCCAGCAGTCCAACGATAGGACAGGGCTCTGGAAACACCATATATTTT
TRBV6-2/TRBV6-3	-	TRBJ2-2	-	CASSSTRGSGELFF	TGTGCCAGCAGTTCCACCAGGGGATCAGGGGAGCTGTTTTTT
TRBV5-5	-	TRBJ1-5	-	CASSGAQGYNQPQHF	TGTGCCAGCAGCGGGGCACAGGGATACAATCAGCCCCAGCATTTT
TRBV5-6	TRBD1	TRBJ2-1	-	CASSLAETGTHNEQFF	TGTGCCAGCAGCTTGGCCGAGACAGGGACCCACAATGAGCAGTTCTTC
TRBV12-3/TRBV12-4	-	TRBJ2-7	-	CASSLGAGYEQYF	TGTGCCAGCAGTTTAGGGGCGGGATACGAGCAGTACTTC
TRBV7-2	-	TRBJ2-1	few	CASSLARLGYNEQFF	TGTGCCAGCAGCTTAGCAAGACTAGGTTACAATGAGCAGTTCTTC
TRBV2	-	TRBJ1-1	-	CASRVHQNTEAFF	TGTGCCAGCAGGGTACACCAGAACACTGAAGCTTTCTTT
TRBV29-1	-	TRBJ1-4	-	CSVVGDSTNEKLFF	TGCAGCGTTGTTGGGGACTCAACTAATGAAAAACTGTTTTTT
TRBV6-6	TRBD1	TRBJ1-3	-	CASSYTTGSGGNTIYF	TGTGCCAGCAGTTACACGACAGGGTCTGGTGGAAACACCATATATTTT
TRBV19	TRBD1	TRBJ1-6	-	CASSTRGRGLPLHF	TGTGCCAGTAGTACAAGGGGGCGTGGGTTGCCCCTCCACTTT
TRBV6-5	-	TRBJ1-4	-	CASGRLGGHEKLFF	TGTGCCAGCGGCCGACTGGGGGGTCATGAAAAACTGTTTTTT
TRBV12-3/TRBV12-4	-	TRBJ2-3	few	CASSRQLTDTQYF	TGTGCCAGCAGTAGACAGCTAACAGATACGCAGTATTTT
TRBV19	-	TRBJ1-2	-	CASEPETNYGYTF	TGTGCCAGCGAACCTGAGACTAACTATGGCTACACCTTC
TRBV30	-	TRBJ1-4	-	CAWSPLGGATNEKLFF	TGTGCCTGGAGTCCTCTGGGGGGGGCAACTAATGAAAAACTGTTTTTT
TRBV18	TRBD1	TRBJ2-1	-	CASWQGDTAPSRSNEQFF	TGTGCCAGCTGGCAGGGGGACACGGCCCCGAGTCGATCCAATGAGCAGTTCTTC
TRBV7-2	-	TRBJ1-1	-	CASSLAGPTEAFF	TGTGCCAGCAGCTTGGCAGGGCCGACTGAAGCTTTCTTT
TRBV19	-	TRBJ1-4	-	CASRTTPGINEKLFF	TGTGCCAGTCGGACTACCCCGGGAATAAATGAAAAACTGTTTTTT
TRBV4-1	TRBD1	TRBJ1-4	-	CASSQPDRVTEKLFF	TGCGCCAGCAGCCAACCCGACAGGGTAACTGAAAAACTGTTTTTT
TRBV7-2	-	TRBJ2-1	-	CASRGIRRNEQFF	TGTGCCAGCCGGGGGATTCGGCGCAATGAGCAGTTCTTC
TRBV27	-	TRBJ2-3	-	CASSSAGATDTQYF	TGTGCCAGCTCCTCCGCAGGTGCTACAGATACGCAGTATTTT
TRBV28	TRBD1	TRBJ1-4	-	CASSTRDREIEEKLFF	TGTGCCAGCAGTACCCGGGACAGGGAAATAGAAGAAAAACTGTTTTTT
TRBV5-1	-	TRBJ1-4	-	CASSLTGGVGALNEKLFF	TGCGCCAGCAGCTTGACTGGGGGGGTAGGAGCGCTTAATGAAAAACTGTTTTTT
TRBV6-5	-	TRBJ1-2	-	CASSYRGSATYGYTF	TGTGCCAGCAGTTATAGGGGGAGTGCTACCTATGGCTACACCTTC
TRBV4-1	-	TRBJ1-3	many	CASSQEPAQYSGNTIYF	TGCGCCAGCAGCCAAGAGCCCGCTCAGTATTCTGGAAACACCATATATTTT
TRBV7-9	TRBD1	TRBJ1-5	-	CASSLGDRENQPQHF	TGTGCCAGCAGCTTAGGGGACAGGGAGAATCAGCCCCAGCATTTT